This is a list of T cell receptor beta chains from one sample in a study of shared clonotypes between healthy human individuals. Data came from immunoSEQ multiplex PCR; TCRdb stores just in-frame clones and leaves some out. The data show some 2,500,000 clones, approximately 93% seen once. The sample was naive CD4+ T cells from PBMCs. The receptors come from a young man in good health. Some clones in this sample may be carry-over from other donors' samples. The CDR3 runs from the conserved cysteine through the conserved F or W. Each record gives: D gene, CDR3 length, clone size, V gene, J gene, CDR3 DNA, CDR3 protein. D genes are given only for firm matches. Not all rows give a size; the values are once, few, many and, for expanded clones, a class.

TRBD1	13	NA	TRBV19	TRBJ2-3	TGTGCCAGCCGGGACAGGGGAACAGATACGCAGTATTTT	CASRDRGTDTQYF
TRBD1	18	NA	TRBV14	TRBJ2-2	TGTGCCAGCAGCCAAGGATTCCCCGGGACAGGGCGCACCGGGGAGCTGTTTTTT	CASSQGFPGTGRTGELFF
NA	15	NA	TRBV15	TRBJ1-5	TGTGCCACCAGCAGAGATGGACGTAGCAATCAGCCCCAGCATTTT	CATSRDGRSNQPQHF
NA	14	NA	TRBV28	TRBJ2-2	TGTGCCAGCAGTCTAGGGGGGAACACCGGGGAGCTGTTTTTT	CASSLGGNTGELFF
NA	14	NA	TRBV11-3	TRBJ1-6	TGTGCCAGCAGTAAGGACAAGGGGAATTCACCCCTCCACTTT	CASSKDKGNSPLHF
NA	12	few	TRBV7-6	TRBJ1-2	TGTGCCAGCAGTACTCCTAACTATGGCTACACCTTC	CASSTPNYGYTF
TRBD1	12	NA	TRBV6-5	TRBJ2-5	TGTGCCAGCCAGGACAGGGGGCAGACCCAGTACTTC	CASQDRGQTQYF
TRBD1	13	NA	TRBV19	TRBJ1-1	TGTGCCAGCCGGGACAGGGGGGGCACTGAAGCTTTCTTT	CASRDRGGTEAFF
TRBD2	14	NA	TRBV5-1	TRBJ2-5	TGCGCCAGCAGCCCTGGGACTAGCGGATGGACCCAGTACTTC	CASSPGTSGWTQYF
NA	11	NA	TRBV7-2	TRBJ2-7	TGTGCCAGCAGCTTCTTCTACGAGCAGTACTTC	CASSFFYEQYF
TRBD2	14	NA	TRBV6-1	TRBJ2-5	TGTGCCAGCAGTGGGCAGCTAGCGGGGTCGACCCAGTACTTC	CASSGQLAGSTQYF
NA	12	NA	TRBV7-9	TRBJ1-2	TGTGCCAGCAGCTTAACTAACTATGGCTACACCTTC	CASSLTNYGYTF
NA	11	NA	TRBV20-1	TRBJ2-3	TGCAGTGCTAGCGGGTCAGATACGCAGTATTTT	CSASGSDTQYF
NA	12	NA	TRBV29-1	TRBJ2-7	TGCAGCGCGGGAGGACAGACCTACGAGCAGTACTTC	CSAGGQTYEQYF
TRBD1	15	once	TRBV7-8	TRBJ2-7	TGTGCCAGCAGCTTCACTCCCGGGACAGGGGGCGAGCAGTACTTC	CASSFTPGTGGEQYF
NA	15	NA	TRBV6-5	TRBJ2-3	TGTGCCAGCAGTTACTGGTCAGGGGTCACAGATACGCAGTATTTT	CASSYWSGVTDTQYF
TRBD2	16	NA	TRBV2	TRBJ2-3	TGTGCCAGCAGTGAGGGTTCTTCGGTAGCGGGAGGTACGCAGTATTTT	CASSEGSSVAGGTQYF
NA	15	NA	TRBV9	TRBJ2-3	TGTGCCAGCAGCGCCCAGGGGGGGCTCTCGAATACGCAGTATTTT	CASSAQGGLSNTQYF
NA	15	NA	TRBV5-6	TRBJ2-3	TGTGCCAGCAGCTTGACCAGTTCTAGCACAGATACGCAGTATTTT	CASSLTSSSTDTQYF